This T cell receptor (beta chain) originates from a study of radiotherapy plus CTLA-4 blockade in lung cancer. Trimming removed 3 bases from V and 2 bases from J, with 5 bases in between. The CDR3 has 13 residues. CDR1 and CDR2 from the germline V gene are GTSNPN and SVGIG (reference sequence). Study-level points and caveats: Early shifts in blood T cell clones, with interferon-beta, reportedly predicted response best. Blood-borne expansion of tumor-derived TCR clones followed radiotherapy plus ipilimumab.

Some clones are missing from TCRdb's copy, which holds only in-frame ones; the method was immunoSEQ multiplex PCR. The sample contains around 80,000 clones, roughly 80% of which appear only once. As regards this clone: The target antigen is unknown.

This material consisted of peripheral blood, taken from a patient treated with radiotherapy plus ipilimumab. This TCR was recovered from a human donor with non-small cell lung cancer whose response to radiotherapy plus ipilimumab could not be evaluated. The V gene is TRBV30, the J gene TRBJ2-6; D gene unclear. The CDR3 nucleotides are TGTGCCTGGAGCAAAACTGGGGCCAACGTCCTGACTTTC. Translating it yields CAWSKTGANVLTF.